One and the same sample provided the 19 T cell receptor beta chains below, sequenced in a study of post-analysis software for immune sequencing data (dated by TCRdb to the mid-2010s). Summary of the overall study and its limitations: Roughly 5 TRBV segments, including TRBV5-6, TRBV5-1 and TRBV20-1, were significantly more frequent in patients than controls.

Libraries were constructed by PCR. The listed sequencing device is Illumina HiSeq 2500. To reduce PCR and sequencing biases, unique molecular identifiers were built into the TCR beta cDNA libraries. TCRdb trimmed the raw reads at Q25, called clones with MiXCR and kept productive beta chains. Rows are combined by CDR3 protein, so each entry shows the most common genes and DNA. This sample holds about 400,000 distinct CDR3 sequences; less than 40% were observed only once. The ten largest clones represent 13% of the sample. The antigens these receptors bind are not known. The source material was blood. These TCRs come from a girl under 18 with multiple sclerosis.

This clonotype was recorded a few times. J is TRBJ1-1 and V is TRBV20-1; D not resolved. CDR1 DFQATT and CDR2 SNEGSKA come from the germline V gene (reference sequence). The V end was cut by 4 bases, the J end by 7 bases, with 4 bases between. The CDR3 contains 9 residues. The CDR3 region has the DNA TGCAGTGCTACGGGTGAAGCTTTCTTT. It specifies CSATGEAFF.

V usage is TRBV6-1 and J usage is TRBJ2-1; 12 bases are shared with TRBD2. Germline V gene lookup returns CDR1 MNHNS and CDR2 SASEGT. This CDR3 has 16 residues. V trimming: 7 bases; J trimming: 3 bases; junction bases outside the gene matches: 7. Here the CDR3 reads CASIRASGGDYNEQFF. For the CDR3, the DNA is TGTGCCAGCATCAGGGCTAGCGGGGGGGACTACAATGAGCAGTTCTTC.

As DNA, the CDR3 is TGTGCCAGCAGCTTCCAGGCGGGACGGAACACCGGGGAGCTGTTTTTT. It yields the protein CASSFQAGRNTGELFF. This rearrangement joins TRBV14 to TRBJ2-2, with D tentatively TRBD2 (6 bases). CDR3 size: 16 residues. CDR1 is SGHDN, CDR2 FVKESK, per germline. The ends were cut back, 5 bases at V and 1 base at J, with 14 bases in the middle.

The CDR3 loop reads CAISEYELAGTDNEQFF. CDR3 DNA sequence: TGTGCCATCAGTGAGTACGAACTAGCGGGGACCGACAATGAGCAGTTCTTC. The J gene is TRBJ2-1, the V gene TRBV10-3; 10 positions agree with TRBD2. CDR3 length: 17 residues. Trimming cost V 1 base and J 5 bases; bases outside gene matches: 8. Germline V CDR1 and CDR2: ENHRY, SYGVKD.

This clonotype has just a few counts. The rearrangement uses TRBV5-5 and TRBJ1-2; D perhaps matches TRBD1 (6 bases). There are 14 residues in the CDR3. Germline lookup yields CDR1 SGHKS and CDR2 YYEKEE (reference sequence). The V gene lost 3 bases and the J gene lost 4 bases, with 13 bases spanning the gap. The CDR3 DNA is TGTGCCAGCAGCTACCGCCGGGACACCTATGGCTACACCTTC. This codes for CASSYRRDTYGYTF.

A word on this clonotype: One base away lies a much larger clone, so this may be a sequencing read error. V is TRBV9 and J is TRBJ2-3; D may be TRBD2 (5 bases). V gave up 6 bases and J gave up 5 bases, with 13 bases separating them. CDR3 length: 13 amino acids. The germline V gene encodes CDR1 SGDLS and CDR2 YYNGEE. The CDR3 is CASTRGQQDTQYF. In DNA, the CDR3 is TGTGCCAGCACCCGGGGTCAGCAAGATACGCAGTATTTT.

J is TRBJ2-1 and V is TRBV27, with D tentatively TRBD2 (5 bases). The CDR3 consists of 14 residues. Looked up from germline, CDR1 is MNHEY and CDR2 is SMNVEV (reference sequence). Trimming pared 5 bases from V and 3 bases from J, leaving 11 bases between. The CDR3 nucleotides are TGTGCCAGCAGTAGCCACGGGATCTACAATGAGCAGTTCTTC. It is translated as CASSSHGIYNEQFF.

This clonotype was seen more than once but under ten times. The rearrangement uses TRBV6-5 and TRBJ2-1, with TRBD1 matching 7 bases. Trimming took 2 bases from V and 2 from J; bases not matched to a gene: 6. CDR3 length: 16 residues. Germline CDR1 and CDR2: MNHEY and SVGAGI. CDR3 sequence (DNA): TGTGCCAGCAGTTACCGCGACAGGGTGCCCTACAATGAGCAGTTCTTC. Protein: CASSYRDRVPYNEQFF.

V usage is TRBV20-1 and J usage is TRBJ2-1; the D gene could be TRBD1 or TRBD2 (5 bases each). The CDR3 contains 15 residues. Germline CDR1 and CDR2: DFQATT and SNEGSKA (reference sequence). The CDR3 loop is CSASTGRRVYNEQFF. The CDR3 nucleotides are TGCAGCGCGTCTACGGGGCGGAGAGTCTACAATGAGCAGTTCTTC.

The chain joins TRBV6-6 to TRBJ1-1; D call uncertain. V lost 2 bases, J lost 2 bases, and 6 bases lay in between. The CDR3 is 13 residues long. CDR1 is MNHNY, CDR2 SVGAGI, per germline (reference sequence). The CDR3 DNA reads TGTGCCAGCAGTTACAAAGATAACACTGAAGCTTTCTTT. Translating gives CASSYKDNTEAFF.

This clonotype was found a few times. As DNA, the CDR3 is TGCAGTGCTAGAGATACGACAGTAAATACGCAGTATTTT. It is translated as CSARDTTVNTQYF. V gene TRBV20-1 combines with J gene TRBJ2-3; tentatively, D is TRBD1 (5 bases). The germline gives CDR1 DFQATT, CDR2 SNEGSKA (reference sequence). The germline V and J ends were trimmed by 0 bases and 7 bases, with 11 bases remaining between them. The CDR3 consists of 13 residues.

The genes are TRBV18 and TRBJ1-5; TRBD1 agrees at 7 bases. J was trimmed by 5 bases and V by 1 base; bases with no gene match: 8. From germline, CDR1 is KGHSH and CDR2 LQKENI. CDR3 length: 16 residues. The CDR3 region has the DNA TGTGCCAGCTCACCACAGACAGGGTTAGTGGATCAGCCCCAGCATTTT. It specifies CASSPQTGLVDQPQHF.

This clonotype occurred a few times. The rearrangement links TRBV10-3 to TRBJ2-7, with 8 bases lining up with TRBD1. Unmatched junction bases numbered 7, after V lost 4 bases and J lost 5 bases. The length of the CDR3 is 14 residues. The germline CDR1 and CDR2 sequences are ENHRY and SYGVKD. The CDR3 loop reads CAISAGDRGDEQYF. The CDR3 DNA reads TGTGCCATCAGTGCTGGAGACAGGGGCGACGAGCAGTACTTC.

The sample holds many counts of this clonotype. The J gene is TRBJ2-7, the V gene TRBV12-3 or TRBV12-4; 8 bases agree with TRBD2. The J segment lost 1 base and the V segment lost 4 bases, leaving 9 bases of the junction unmatched. The CDR3 runs to 16 residues. In nucleotides, the CDR3 is TGTGCCAGCAGTTCCCCCCGAGCGGGGGTTTCCTACGAGCAGTACTTC. This sequence encodes CASSSPRAGVSYEQYF.

The chain combines TRBV4-3 with TRBJ1-6; tentatively, D is TRBD1 (6 bases). Germline V gene data show CDR1 as LGHNA and CDR2 as YSLEER. CDR3 length: 15 residues. Trimming took off 4 bases at V and 5 bases at J, with 12 bases between the two ends. The CDR3: CASSLGDNNNSPLHF. CDR3 nucleotide sequence: TGCGCCAGCAGCCTCGGGGACAACAATAATTCACCCCTCCACTTT.

This clonotype appeared many times. This chain connects TRBV4-1 to TRBJ2-5, with TRBD2 matching 10 bases. The germline V gene has CDR1 MGHRA and CDR2 YSYEKL. Trimming removed 8 bases from V and 1 base from J; junction bases left unmatched: 10. The CDR3 length is 16 residues. The CDR3: CASGPLSGGSQETQYF. In nucleotides, the CDR3 is TGCGCCAGCGGACCACTTAGCGGGGGGTCCCAAGAGACCCAGTACTTC.

This clonotype was picked up a small number of times. The chain combines TRBV20-1 with TRBJ2-1, with a possible D match to TRBD1 (5 bases). This CDR3 region has 13 residues. Trimming removed 6 bases from V and 4 bases from J, with 13 bases in between. Per the germline V gene, CDR1 is DFQATT and CDR2 is SNEGSKA (reference sequence). The CDR3 protein is CSADTTDYNEQFF. CDR3 nucleotide sequence: TGCAGTGCGGATACGACAGATTACAATGAGCAGTTCTTC.

J is TRBJ2-7 and V is TRBV5-1; no firm D call. Germline V CDR1 and CDR2: SGHRS, YFSETQ. This CDR3 comprises 15 residues. V was shortened by 0 bases and J by 0 bases, with 10 bases between the two germline ends. This chain's CDR3 is CASSLEGSNSYEQYF. In nucleotides, the CDR3 is TGCGCCAGCAGCTTGGAAGGCAGCAACTCCTACGAGCAGTACTTC. Filled out from reference TRBV5-1 and TRBJ2-7, the complete variable domain reads KAGVTQTPRYLIKTRGQQVTLSCSPISGHRSVSWYQQTPGQGLQFLFEYFSETQRNKGNFPGRFSGRQFSNSRSEMNVSTLELGDSALYLCASSLEGSNSYEQYFGPGTRLTVT.

This clonotype has a single count. The genes are TRBV2 and TRBJ2-3, with TRBD1 as a possible D gene (7 bases). V lost 7 bases, J lost 2 bases, and 13 bases lay in between. This CDR3 is 14 amino acids long. The V gene's germline CDR1 is SNHLY and CDR2 FYNNEI. DNA of the CDR3: TGTGCCAGCACTGCGGGACAGTTCACAGATACGCAGTATTTT. Protein sequence: CASTAGQFTDTQYF.